This TCR beta chain was profiled in a study of cytomegalovirus exposure and HLA in healthy donors. General observations from the study: The study designated roughly 150 TCR beta chains cytomegalovirus-associated. Roughly even sequencing depth across donors was the assumption behind the presence/absence analyses. Both high specificity and high sensitivity reportedly marked the classifier's diagnosis of cytomegalovirus status.

Germline V gene sequence: CDR1 SGDLS, CDR2 YYNGEE. This CDR3 comprises 15 residues. V shed 4 bases and J 0 bases; nucleotides not matched to a gene: 5. This clone came up a few times. Its antigen remains unidentified. PCR primers comprised 60 Vbeta and 13 Jbeta primers. The table came from immunoSEQ multiplex PCR; TCRdb's copy has only in-frame clones and leaves some out. The table includes 100,000 or so clones, 65% detected once. The rearrangement uses TRBV9 and TRBJ2-3; 7 bases line up with TRBD2. Sequencing was performed on PBMCs. This clonotype originated in a man aged 25 to 45 in good health and CMV-seropositive. The CDR3 region has the DNA TGTGCCAGCAGCATCCCAGCGGGGAGCACAGATACGCAGTATTTT. Translated: CASSIPAGSTDTQYF.